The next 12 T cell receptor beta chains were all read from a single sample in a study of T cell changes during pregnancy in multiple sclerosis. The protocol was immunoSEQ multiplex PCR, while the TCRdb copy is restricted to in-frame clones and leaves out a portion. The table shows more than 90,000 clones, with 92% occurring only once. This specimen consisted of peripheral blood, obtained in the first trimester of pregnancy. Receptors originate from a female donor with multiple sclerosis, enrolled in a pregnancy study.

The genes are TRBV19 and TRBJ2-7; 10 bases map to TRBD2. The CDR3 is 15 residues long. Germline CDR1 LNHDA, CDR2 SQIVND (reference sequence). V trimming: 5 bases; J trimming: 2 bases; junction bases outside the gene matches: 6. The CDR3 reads CASSSGLARAYEQYF. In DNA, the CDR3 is TGTGCCAGTAGTTCGGGACTAGCGCGTGCCTACGAGCAGTACTTC.

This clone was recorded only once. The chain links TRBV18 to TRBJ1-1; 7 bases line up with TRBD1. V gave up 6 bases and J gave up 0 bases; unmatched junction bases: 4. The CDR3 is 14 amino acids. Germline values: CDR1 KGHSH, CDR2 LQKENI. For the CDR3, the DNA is TGTGCCAGCTCGGCAGGGACAGTGAACACTGAAGCTTTCTTT. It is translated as CASSAGTVNTEAFF. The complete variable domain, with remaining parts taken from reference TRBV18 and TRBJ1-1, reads NAGVMQNPRHLVRRRGQEARLRCSPMKGHSHVYWYRQLPEEGLKFMVYLQKENIIDESGMPKERFSAEFPKEGPSILRIQQVVRGDSAAYFCASSAGTVNTEAFFGQGTRLTVV.

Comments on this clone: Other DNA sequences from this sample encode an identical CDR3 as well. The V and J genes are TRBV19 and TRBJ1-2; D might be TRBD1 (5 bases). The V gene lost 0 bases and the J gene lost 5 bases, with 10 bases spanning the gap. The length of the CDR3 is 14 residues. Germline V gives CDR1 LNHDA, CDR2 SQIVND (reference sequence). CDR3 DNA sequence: TGTGCCAGTAGTATAGATCGCAGGGCTTATGGCTACACCTTC. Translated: CASSIDRRAYGYTF.

Written as DNA, the CDR3 is TGTGCCGGGGGAGGGCAGAACACCGGGGAGCTGTTTTTT. Translation: CAGGGQNTGELFF. The rearrangement joins TRBV30 to TRBJ2-2; TRBD2 matches at 7 bases. The CDR3 sequence is 13 residues long. V shed 8 bases, J shed 1 base, and the junction held 4 bases outside the gene matches. The germline CDR1 and CDR2 sequences are GTSNPN and SVGIG (reference sequence).

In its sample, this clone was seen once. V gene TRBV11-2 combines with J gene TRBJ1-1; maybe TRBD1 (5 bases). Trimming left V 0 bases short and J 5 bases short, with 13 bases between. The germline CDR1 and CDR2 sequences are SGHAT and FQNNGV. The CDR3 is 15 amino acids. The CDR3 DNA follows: TGTGCCAGCAGCTTAGAGGGGGGGAGGTGGACTGAAGCTTTCTTT. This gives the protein CASSLEGGRWTEAFF.

CDR3 region: CASQTGGVPYEQYF. CDR3 coding DNA: TGTGCCAGCCAAACGGGCGGGGTCCCCTACGAGCAGTACTTC. J is TRBJ2-7 and V is TRBV2; weak D call: TRBD2 (6 bases). Trimming took 8 bases from V and 2 from J, leaving 16 bases between them. Per germline, CDR1 SNHLY and CDR2 FYNNEI. The CDR3 has 14 residues.

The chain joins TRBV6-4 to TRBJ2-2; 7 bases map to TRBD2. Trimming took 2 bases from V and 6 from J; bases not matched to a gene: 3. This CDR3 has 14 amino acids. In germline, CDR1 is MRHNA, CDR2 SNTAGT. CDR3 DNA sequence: TGTGCCAGCAGTGACCGGGGGGAAGCCGGGGAGCTGTTTTTT. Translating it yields CASSDRGEAGELFF.

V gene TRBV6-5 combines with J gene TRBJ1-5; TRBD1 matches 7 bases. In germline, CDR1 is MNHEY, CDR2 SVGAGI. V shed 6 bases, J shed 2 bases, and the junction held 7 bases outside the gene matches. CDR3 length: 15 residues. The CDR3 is CASREGATGNQPQHF. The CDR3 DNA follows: TGTGCCAGCAGGGAGGGGGCGACGGGCAATCAGCCCCAGCATTTT.

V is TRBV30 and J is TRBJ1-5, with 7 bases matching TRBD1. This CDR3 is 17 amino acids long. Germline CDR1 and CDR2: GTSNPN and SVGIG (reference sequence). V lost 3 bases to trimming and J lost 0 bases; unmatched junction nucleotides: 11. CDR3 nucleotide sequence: TGTGCCTGGAGCCCGGACAGGACCCGGGTTAGCAATCAGCCCCAGCATTTT. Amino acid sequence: CAWSPDRTRVSNQPQHF.

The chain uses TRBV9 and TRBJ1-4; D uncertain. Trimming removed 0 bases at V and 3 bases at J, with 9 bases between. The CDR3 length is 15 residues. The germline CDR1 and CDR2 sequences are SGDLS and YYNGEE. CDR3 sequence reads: CASSVEPAPNEKLFF. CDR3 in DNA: TGTGCCAGCAGCGTAGAGCCAGCGCCTAATGAAAAACTGTTTTTT.

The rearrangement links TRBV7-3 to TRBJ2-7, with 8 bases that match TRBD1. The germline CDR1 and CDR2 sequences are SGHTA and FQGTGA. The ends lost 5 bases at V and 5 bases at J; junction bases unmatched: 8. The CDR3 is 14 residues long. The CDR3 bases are TGTGCCAGCAGCCCGACAGGGGCGGTCAACGAGCAGTACTTC. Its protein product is CASSPTGAVNEQYF. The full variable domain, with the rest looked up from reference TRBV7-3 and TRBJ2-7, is GAGVSQTPSNKVTEKGKYVELRCDPISGHTALYWYRQSLGQGPEFLIYFQGTGAADDSGLPNDRFFAVRPEGSVSTLKIQRTERGDSAVYLCASSPTGAVNEQYFGPGTRLTVT.

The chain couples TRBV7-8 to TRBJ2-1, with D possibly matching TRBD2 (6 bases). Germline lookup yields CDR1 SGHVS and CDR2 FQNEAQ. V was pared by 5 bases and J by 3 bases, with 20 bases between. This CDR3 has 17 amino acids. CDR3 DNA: TGTGCCAGCAGCGCCCCAGGTGGCTTAGCGGTCTACAATGAGCAGTTCTTC. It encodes CASSAPGGLAVYNEQFF.